One sample yielded the 10 T cell receptor beta chains listed below, sequenced in a study of T cell responses to AZD1222 COVID-19 vaccine. The table came from immunoSEQ multiplex PCR; TCRdb's copy has only in-frame clones and leaves some out. There are about 94,000 clones in the sample; roughly 90% occur only once, and 12% lies in the top ten. The sample was peripheral blood, taken 28 days after the second AZD1222 dose. The receptors come from an adult who received the AZD1222 COVID-19 vaccine.

This clone was detected only once. The chain links TRBV20-1 to TRBJ2-3; 7 nucleotides agree with TRBD2. Per the germline V gene, CDR1 is DFQATT and CDR2 is SNEGSKA (reference sequence). The CDR3 runs 14 residues. V lost 3 bases to trimming and J lost 2 bases; unmatched junction nucleotides: 5. The CDR3 DNA reads TGCAGTGCTAGTCCTAGCGGATACACAGATACGCAGTATTTT. Its protein is CSASPSGYTDTQYF.

The chain has TRBV29-1 and TRBJ2-1; tentatively, D is TRBD1 (6 bases). The germline CDR1 and CDR2 sequences are SQVTM and ANQGSEA. The CDR3 loop spans 13 amino acids. Trimming stripped 6 bases from V and 4 bases from J, with 13 bases between. CDR3 in DNA: TGCAGCGTGGACGGACAGATTTACAATGAGCAGTTCTTC. Its translation: CSVDGQIYNEQFF.

This clone came up once. CDR3 nucleotides: TGTGCCAGCAGCTTCCTGGGGGCGAACACTGAAGCTTTCTTT. Translated, it gives CASSFLGANTEAFF. The V gene is TRBV13, the J gene TRBJ1-1, with a possible D match to TRBD1 (6 bases). The V gene lost 3 bases and the J gene lost 1 base, with 9 bases spanning the gap. The CDR3 has 14 residues. From germline, CDR1 is PRHDT and CDR2 FYEKMQ (reference sequence).

This clone was detected once. DNA for the CDR3: TGTGCCAGCAGTGACTCTCGATGGCGGGAGGGCTACGAGCAGTACTTC. It codes for CASSDSRWREGYEQYF. The J gene is TRBJ2-7, the V gene TRBV6-4; TRBD2 agrees at 9 bases. The CDR3 contains 16 residues. V shed 0 bases, J shed 3 bases, and the junction held 6 bases outside the gene matches. Per germline, CDR1 MRHNA and CDR2 SNTAGT.

This chain uses TRBV18 with TRBJ1-2; the D gene is possibly TRBD1 (5 bases). Germline lookup yields CDR1 KGHSH and CDR2 LQKENI. The germline V and J ends were trimmed by 3 bases and 4 bases, with 18 bases remaining between them. This CDR3 is 16 amino acids long. CDR3 in amino acids: CASSPAGGDLSYGYTF. DNA of the CDR3: TGTGCCAGCTCACCCGCAGGAGGGGATCTCTCCTATGGCTACACCTTC. Variable domain in full (rest from reference TRBV18 and TRBJ1-2): NAGVMQNPRHLVRRRGQEARLRCSPMKGHSHVYWYRQLPEEGLKFMVYLQKENIIDESGMPKERFSAEFPKEGPSILRIQQVVRGDSAAYFCASSPAGGDLSYGYTFGSGTRLTVV.

The rearrangement links TRBV20-1 to TRBJ1-2; D gene unclear. Germline loops: CDR1 DFQATT, CDR2 SNEGSKA (reference sequence). V lost 3 bases to trimming and J lost 2 bases, with 7 bases between them. The CDR3 has 12 residues. The DNA for the CDR3 is TGCAGTGCTAGTCAGTCAAACTATGGCTACACCTTC. Residues: CSASQSNYGYTF.

The rearrangement links TRBV7-6 to TRBJ2-5; 8 nucleotides line up with TRBD1. The junction had 13 bases not matched to a gene; V was cut back by 5 bases and J by 5 bases. CDR3 size: 16 residues. Germline-derived CDR1 and CDR2 are SGHVS and FNYEAQ. CDR3 coding DNA: TGTGCCAGCAGCCACCTCGGGACAGGTGCTTGGGAGACCCAGTACTTC. This sequence encodes CASSHLGTGAWETQYF.

The genes are TRBV11-2 and TRBJ2-7; 7 bases match TRBD1. In germline, CDR1 is SGHAT, CDR2 FQNNGV. The CDR3 contains 16 residues. V was clipped by 5 bases and J by 1 base; unmatched bases: 11. CDR3 in DNA: TGTGCCAGCAGCGCCGACAGGGTACGGGCTTCCTACGAGCAGTACTTC. This translates into CASSADRVRASYEQYF. Together with reference TRBV11-2 and TRBJ2-7, the CDR3 gives the full variable domain: EAGVAQSPRYKIIEKRQSVAFWCNPISGHATLYWYQQILGQGPKLLIQFQNNGVVDDSQLPKDRFSAERLKGVDSTLKIQPAKLEDSAVYLCASSADRVRASYEQYFGPGTRLTVT.

Details on this clone: A junction boundary mismatches the germline segment, possibly from a read error. The chain employs TRBV7-9 and TRBJ2-2; TRBD2 agrees at 7 bases. The CDR3 loop spans 15 amino acids. Germline CDR1 reads SEHNR; CDR2 reads FQNEAQ (reference sequence). The CDR3 reads CASSVAGPNTGELFF. For the CDR3, the DNA is TGTGCCAGCAGCGTAGCGGGTCCGAACACCGGGGAGCTGTTTTTT.

The chain links TRBV19 to TRBJ2-3; D possibly corresponds to TRBD2 (5 bases). CDR3 length equals 14 residues. Looked up from germline, CDR1 is LNHDA and CDR2 is SQIVND (reference sequence). Deletions cut 5 bases from V and 4 bases from J, with 13 bases between. The CDR3 loop reads CASSSGREADTQYF. The DNA for the CDR3 is TGTGCCAGTAGTTCGGGGAGAGAGGCAGATACGCAGTATTTT.